These T cell receptor beta chains were read from a single sample in a study of blood T cell repertoires in COVID-19. Assay used: immunoSEQ multiplex PCR; TCRdb lists only in-frame clones, some missing. The data contain 150,000 to 200,000 clones, around 82% of them singletons. Specimen: PBMCs or T cells enriched from blood (not recorded which). Source of these receptors: a man aged 35 to 55 who had recovered from COVID-19. CDR3s include the opening cysteine and the closing phenylalanine or tryptophan. Fields, in order: CDR3 length, D gene, V gene, J gene, CDR3 protein. A D gene is named only where the DNA matches it firmly.

length: 13
D: -
V: TRBV30
J: TRBJ1-6
CDR3: CACHLPGVAPLHF

length: 13
D: -
V: TRBV6-5
J: TRBJ1-4
CDR3: CASRHQRREKLFF

length: 14
D: -
V: TRBV2
J: TRBJ2-7
CDR3: CASSEVKGFYEQYF

length: 16
D: TRBD1
V: TRBV6-5
J: TRBJ1-2
CDR3: CASSYKTGHPNYGYTF

length: 16
D: TRBD1
V: TRBV4-1
J: TRBJ2-2
CDR3: CASSQLGQGATGELFF

length: 11
D: -
V: TRBV20-1
J: TRBJ1-2
CDR3: CSARPPQGYTF

length: 13
D: -
V: TRBV11-2
J: TRBJ2-7
CDR3: CASSLEEPREQYF

length: 12
D: -
V: TRBV6-2/TRBV6-3
J: TRBJ1-5
CDR3: CASSQQGLSTHF

length: 18
D: -
V: TRBV5-8
J: TRBJ2-6
CDR3: CASSYGRQLSSGANVLTF

length: 14
D: -
V: TRBV7-9
J: TRBJ1-4
CDR3: CASSFRETNEKLFF

length: 13
D: -
V: TRBV19
J: TRBJ2-1
CDR3: CASSKSSYNEQFF

length: 15
D: TRBD1
V: TRBV4-1
J: TRBJ1-6
CDR3: CASSQEGTVNSPLHF

length: 12
D: -
V: TRBV6-5
J: TRBJ2-3
CDR3: CASSRFPDTQYF

length: 18
D: -
V: TRBV6-1
J: TRBJ2-2
CDR3: CASSGLEFGTLNTGELFF

length: 15
D: -
V: TRBV2
J: TRBJ1-2
CDR3: CASSETPGADYGYTF

length: 12
D: -
V: TRBV27
J: TRBJ1-1
CDR3: CASSGVNTEAFF

length: 17
D: -
V: TRBV4-1
J: TRBJ2-1
CDR3: CASSQGNLRGTYNEQFF

length: 14
D: TRBD1
V: TRBV5-6
J: TRBJ1-1
CDR3: CASSPGQGYTEAFF

length: 15
D: -
V: TRBV21-1
J: TRBJ2-1
CDR3: CASSTSDAECNEQFF

length: 15
D: -
V: TRBV28
J: TRBJ2-1
CDR3: CASMQGWGSYNEQFF

length: 16
D: TRBD2
V: TRBV27
J: TRBJ2-3
CDR3: CASSLSRAGGGDTQYF

length: 17
D: -
V: TRBV4-1
J: TRBJ1-3
CDR3: CASSQGMGLNSGNTIYF

length: 14
D: -
V: TRBV2
J: TRBJ1-5
CDR3: CASRRGASNQPQHF

length: 14
D: -
V: TRBV2
J: TRBJ1-5
CDR3: CASSTGLGGQPQHF

length: 11
D: -
V: TRBV19
J: TRBJ1-1
CDR3: CASRERFKAFF

length: 11
D: -
V: TRBV29-1
J: TRBJ1-1
CDR3: CSVVGDTEAFF

length: 16
D: -
V: TRBV4-3
J: TRBJ1-2
CDR3: CASSQGAGGASYGYTF

length: 15
D: -
V: TRBV7-9
J: TRBJ2-7
CDR3: CASSLSRGPVSEQYF

length: 16
D: TRBD1
V: TRBV5-1
J: TRBJ1-4
CDR3: CASSWTGAALNEKLFF

length: 16
D: TRBD1
V: TRBV6-6
J: TRBJ2-3
CDR3: CASRGRGQGAGDTQYF

length: 13
D: -
V: TRBV6-4
J: TRBJ2-2
CDR3: CASSAIGTGELFF

length: 15
D: TRBD1
V: TRBV19
J: TRBJ1-6
CDR3: CASSISGTGRSPLHF

length: 15
D: TRBD1
V: TRBV27
J: TRBJ2-5
CDR3: CASSLLARQGETQYF

length: 17
D: TRBD1
V: TRBV4-3
J: TRBJ1-5
CDR3: CASSQIVPGQGNQPQHF

length: 14
D: TRBD1
V: TRBV2
J: TRBJ1-2
CDR3: CASRKGQGNYGYTF

length: 14
D: -
V: TRBV7-9
J: TRBJ1-2
CDR3: CASSIDNGAAGYTF

length: 13
D: TRBD1
V: TRBV29-1
J: TRBJ1-2
CDR3: CSVWTGGRDGYTF

length: 16
D: -
V: TRBV11-3
J: TRBJ2-2
CDR3: CASSSQGGVNTGELFF

length: 14
D: -
V: TRBV5-1
J: TRBJ2-3
CDR3: CASSNRRTTDTQYF

length: 15
D: -
V: TRBV2
J: TRBJ1-5
CDR3: CASSQLTGSDQPQHF

length: 15
D: -
V: TRBV27
J: TRBJ2-6
CDR3: CASSPRASGANVLTF

length: 16
D: -
V: TRBV4-1
J: TRBJ1-2
CDR3: CASSQGTGHLNYGYTF

length: 14
D: -
V: TRBV6-6
J: TRBJ2-3
CDR3: CASSYEHRAYTQYF

length: 14
D: TRBD1
V: TRBV16
J: TRBJ1-4
CDR3: CASSQYRGNEKLFF

length: 14
D: TRBD1
V: TRBV28
J: TRBJ2-5
CDR3: CASQSGQAKETQYF

length: 17
D: TRBD1
V: TRBV2
J: TRBJ1-5
CDR3: CASSEIFGQGDNQPQHF

length: 14
D: TRBD1
V: TRBV5-1
J: TRBJ1-5
CDR3: CASSVGTGNQPQHF

length: 17
D: -
V: TRBV4-1
J: TRBJ2-6
CDR3: CASSQEVLGGGANVLTF

length: 16
D: TRBD1
V: TRBV20-1
J: TRBJ1-4
CDR3: CSASSIRGQSNEKLFF

length: 15
D: -
V: TRBV5-8
J: TRBJ1-1
CDR3: CASSFSALGGGEAFF

length: 11
D: -
V: TRBV10-3
J: TRBJ2-7
CDR3: CAIGQSYEQYF

length: 14
D: TRBD1
V: TRBV2
J: TRBJ1-2
CDR3: CASRETGAGYGYTF

length: 14
D: -
V: TRBV27
J: TRBJ1-2
CDR3: CASSLSFVGGRYTF

length: 13
D: TRBD1
V: TRBV2
J: TRBJ1-1
CDR3: CASSEGTARVAFF

length: 16
D: TRBD1
V: TRBV18
J: TRBJ1-1
CDR3: CASSPAGTGVNTEAFF